This T cell receptor (beta chain) is drawn from a study of blood T cell repertoires in COVID-19. In the study overall: Some COVID-19 samples were acute and others convalescent; all came from the United States, Italy and Spain. T cells, B-cell-depleted T cells, or PBMCs supplied cDNA or gDNA.

TCRdb keeps only in-frame clones here, not all; method: immunoSEQ multiplex PCR. The table lists fewer than 250,000 clones, roughly 86% of them singletons. The table lists this clone with a few counts. Trimming cost V 3 bases and J 0 bases, with 11 bases left between them. The CDR3 is 14 residues long. CDR1 is DFQATT and CDR2 is SNEGSKA in the germline V gene (reference sequence). This TCR came from a man aged 50-60 years with acute or convalescent COVID-19. The gene calls are TRBV20-1 and TRBJ1-2; D is perhaps TRBD1 (6 bases). Sequencing was carried out using peripheral blood. This chain's CDR3 is CSASTGTTNYGYTF. CDR3 in DNA: TGCAGTGCTAGTACAGGGACTACTAACTATGGCTACACCTTC.